The T cell receptor (beta chain) under discussion was sequenced for a study of cytomegalovirus exposure and HLA in healthy donors. Healthy bone marrow donors made up the donor group. V lost 5 bases and J lost 0; bases outside the gene matches: 4. The CDR3 contains 14 residues. CDR1 and CDR2 (germline): SGHVS, FQNEAQ. Vbeta (60) and Jbeta (13) primers were used in the PCR. Measured with immunoSEQ multiplex PCR; TCRdb has only the in-frame clones, and not every one. In the table there are about 160,000 clones, roughly 80% of which are singletons. Broader study findings: The study reported that TCR beta sequences accurately predicted HLA-A and HLA-B alleles in most subjects.

Only one count was recorded for this clone. Its specificity is unknown. The source of this sequence is a man aged 50 to 59 in good health and CMV-seropositive. Sequenced: PBMCs. This chain connects TRBV7-8 to TRBJ2-7, with 7 bases identical to TRBD2. This CDR3 reads CASSMAGVSYEQYF. The CDR3, as DNA: TGTGCCAGCAGCATGGCGGGAGTCTCCTACGAGCAGTACTTC.